The 23 T cell receptor beta chains below come from one sample, sequenced in a study of T cells in Graves' hyperthyroidism and ophthalmopathy. TCR beta CDR3 region amplification was performed from RNA transcripts. The TCR CDR3 first-round RT-PCR relied on the HTBI primer set. Each CDR3 protein gets one entry after TCRdb re-called the multiplex PCR reads with MiXCR. In the table there are around 480,000 distinct CDR3 sequences, approximately 14% of which are singletons. Specimen: blood. The receptors were gathered from a woman aged 18-30 years with Graves' hyperthyroidism.

With respect to this clonotype: Being one base from a much bigger clone, this may be a read error. The chain couples TRBV19 to TRBJ2-7, with D perhaps being TRBD1 or TRBD2 (7 bases each). The V end lost 10 bases, the J end lost 0 bases, and 16 bases lay between the germline ends. From germline, CDR1 is LNHDA and CDR2 SQIVND (reference sequence). CDR3 size: 14 residues. CDR3 residues: CATSRGDSSYEQYF. CDR3 DNA sequence: TGTGCCACCTCCCGGGGGGACAGCTCCTACGAGCAGTACTTC.

This clonotype occurred many times. The chain recombines TRBV27 with TRBJ1-5; 9 nucleotides align to TRBD1. CDR1 and CDR2 (germline): MNHEY, SMNVEV (reference sequence). The trim removed 5 bases at V and 6 bases at J, leaving 11 bases unmatched. CDR3 size: 16 residues. In DNA, the CDR3 is TGTGCCAGCAGTCTGACAGGGGGTACGGGGGGTCAGCCCCAGCATTTT. This translates into CASSLTGGTGGQPQHF.

This clonotype was counted between two and nine times. This sequence joins TRBV5-1 and TRBJ2-2; D remains unclear. Germline V gene lookup returns CDR1 SGHRS and CDR2 YFSETQ. V was trimmed by 9 bases and J by 0 bases, leaving 15 bases between them. The CDR3 consists of 15 residues. The CDR3 DNA follows: TGCGCCACCTCGGTAGGACCCACGAACACCGGGGAGCTGTTTTTT. Protein: CATSVGPTNTGELFF.

The chain recombines TRBV19 with TRBJ2-1; 9 bases are a match to TRBD2. The J call is doubtful: the DNA matches TRBJ2-7 better. This CDR3 has 13 amino acids. Germline values: CDR1 LNHDA, CDR2 SQIVND (reference sequence). The CDR3 sequence is CASSRASGNEQYV. The CDR3 DNA sequence: TGTGCCAGTAGTAGGGCTAGCGGGAACGAGCAGTACGTC.

As concerns this clonotype: A much larger clone differs from this one at a single base, so this may be a read error. V and J are TRBV12-5 and TRBJ2-3; 9 positions agree with TRBD1. Germline assignment: CDR1 LGHNT and CDR2 FRNRAP. The CDR3 extends over 15 amino acids. The V segment lost 6 bases and the J segment 4 bases; nucleotides outside the gene matches: 8. CDR3 DNA sequence: TGTGCTAGTGGATGGGACAGGGAGCCCGCAGATACGCAGTATTTT. Translation gives CASGWDREPADTQYF.

This clonotype appeared a single time. This may come from a read error, since a much larger clone is one base off. The chain carries TRBV20-1 and TRBJ2-3, with D possibly TRBD2 on 6 matching bases. V was pared by 1 base and J by 1 base, with 12 bases between. Looked up from germline, CDR1 is DFQATT and CDR2 is SNEGSKA (reference sequence). CDR3 size: 15 residues. The CDR3 DNA sequence: TGCAGTGCTAGAGGGAGGGCCAGGGGCACAGATACGCAGTATTTT. Encoded protein: CSARGRARGTDTQYF.

As concerns this clonotype: It may be a read error: a sequence one base away is much more abundant. This CDR3 is missing its conserved last phenylalanine or tryptophan, likely due to a read error. V is TRBV11-3 and J is TRBJ1-2; 7 nucleotides line up with TRBD1. J gave up 5 bases and V 2 bases, and 5 bases lay outside the gene matches. The length of the CDR3 is 14 residues. Looked up from germline, CDR1 is SGHNT and CDR2 is YENEEA. CDR3 coding DNA: TGTGCCAGCAGCTTATCCGGGACAGCGTATGGCTACACCCTC. Its protein is CASSLSGTAYGYTL.

This clonotype has more than one count but fewer than ten. The chain employs TRBV19 and TRBJ2-6, with TRBD2 as a possible D gene (7 bases). CDR3 length: 19 amino acids. V was shortened by 2 bases and J by 1 base, with 18 bases between the two germline ends. Germline CDR1 LNHDA, CDR2 SQIVND (reference sequence). CDR3 DNA: TGTGCCAGTAGTATAATGGGAGGGGGTTTCGGGTCTGGGGCCAACGTCCTGACTTTC. This sequence encodes CASSIMGGGFGSGANVLTF.

About this clonotype: This could be a read error, since a much larger clone is one nucleotide away. This chain joins TRBV12-3 or TRBV12-4 and TRBJ2-1; D might be TRBD1 or TRBD2, each matching 5 bases. Trimming shortened V by 5 bases and J by 8 bases, and 16 bases separated the two germline ends. CDR3 length: 14 amino acids. This CDR3 is CASSRGSLGDEQFF. The CDR3 coding sequence is TGTGCCAGCAGTCGGGGCAGTCTGGGCGATGAGCAGTTCTTC.

This rearrangement joins TRBV7-2 to TRBJ1-1, with a weak D call TRBD1 (5 bases). Deletions cut 5 bases from V and 3 bases from J, with 13 bases between. Germline CDR1 reads SGHTA; CDR2 reads FQGNSA. The CDR3 sequence is 14 residues long. The CDR3 nucleotides are TGTGCCAGCAGCCCCGCCGGGGGGGACACTGAAGCTTTCTTT. Translated: CASSPAGGDTEAFF.

This clonotype showed up just a few times. This chain uses TRBV19 with TRBJ1-3, with a tentative D call TRBD1 (6 bases). CDR3 length equals 15 residues. V lost 5 bases and J 0 bases, leaving 11 bases between the germline ends. The V gene's germline CDR1 is LNHDA and CDR2 SQIVND (reference sequence). The CDR3 is CASSWDKFSGNTIYF. In nucleotides, the CDR3 is TGTGCCAGTAGTTGGGACAAATTCTCTGGAAACACCATATATTTT.

The sample holds a few counts of this clonotype. CDR3 amino acids: CAISIQDSNQPQHF. CDR3 DNA: TGTGCCATCAGTATACAGGACTCGAATCAGCCCCAGCATTTT. The chain links TRBV10-3 to TRBJ1-5, with a possible D match to TRBD1 (5 bases). This CDR3 is 14 amino acids long. Trimming removed 5 bases from V and 4 bases from J, with 12 bases in between. Germline V lookup: CDR1 ENHRY, CDR2 SYGVKD.

This clonotype was detected only a few times. The rearrangement joins TRBV20-1 to TRBJ2-3, with TRBD2 identical over 13 bases. This CDR3 has 15 residues. Trimming at V came to 6 bases and at J to 4 bases, leaving 7 bases not matched to a gene. Germline assignment: CDR1 DFQATT and CDR2 SNEGSKA (reference sequence). This CDR3 is CSAEGLAGESDTQYF. As DNA, the CDR3 is TGCAGTGCGGAAGGACTAGCGGGAGAGTCAGATACGCAGTATTTT.

This rearrangement joins TRBV4-1 to TRBJ2-7, with 12 positions matching TRBD2. J gave up 1 base and V 1 base, and 2 bases lay outside the gene matches. Germline values: CDR1 MGHRA, CDR2 YSYEKL. The CDR3 loop spans 16 amino acids. The CDR3 here is CASSQVGLAGSYEQYF. The CDR3 DNA reads as TGCGCCAGCAGCCAAGTTGGACTAGCGGGATCCTACGAGCAGTACTTC.

This chain connects TRBV5-8 to TRBJ1-3; the D is unclear. This CDR3 comprises 13 residues. The germline CDR1 and CDR2 sequences are SGHTS and YDEGEE. Trimming left V 4 bases short and J 6 bases short, with 11 bases between. In nucleotides, the CDR3 is TGTGCCAGCAGCCCCGGACCCTTAAACACCATATATTTT. It encodes CASSPGPLNTIYF.

This chain uses TRBV7-6 with TRBJ2-7; 9 positions agree with TRBD2. V trimming: 2 bases; J trimming: 7 bases; junction bases outside the gene matches: 9. The CDR3 contains 15 residues. Germline V gene lookup returns CDR1 SGHVS and CDR2 FNYEAQ. The CDR3 DNA sequence: TGTGCCAGCAGCTTAACCCAGCGGGAGGCTGGAGAGCAGTACTTC. This sequence encodes CASSLTQREAGEQYF.

This clonotype has ten or more counts. The rearrangement links TRBV18 to TRBJ1-2; D remains ambiguous. Trimming shortened V by 2 bases and J by 4 bases, and 14 bases separated the two germline ends. CDR3 size: 15 residues. Germline V gene data show CDR1 as KGHSH and CDR2 as LQKENI. CDR3 bases: TGTGCCAGCTCACCAGAGGTCGGAGCCAGCTATGGCTACACCTTC. It codes for CASSPEVGASYGYTF. Together with reference TRBV18 and TRBJ1-2, the CDR3 gives the full variable domain: NAGVMQNPRHLVRRRGQEARLRCSPMKGHSHVYWYRQLPEEGLKFMVYLQKENIIDESGMPKERFSAEFPKEGPSILRIQQVVRGDSAAYFCASSPEVGASYGYTFGSGTRLTVV.

The J gene is TRBJ1-1, the V gene TRBV4-2, with D perhaps TRBD1 (5 bases). CDR1 is LGHNA, CDR2 YNFKEQ, per germline. V lost 2 bases and J 1 base, leaving 8 bases between the germline ends. The CDR3 is 14 amino acids. As DNA, the CDR3 is TGTGCCAGCAGCCAACCACAGGAGAACACTGAAGCTTTCTTT. It encodes CASSQPQENTEAFF.

The V and J genes are TRBV20-1 and TRBJ2-7; maybe TRBD1 (6 bases). CDR1 and CDR2 from the germline V gene are DFQATT and SNEGSKA (reference sequence). The CDR3 extends over 15 amino acids. The V and J ends lost 0 bases and 2 bases respectively, with 14 bases between them. The CDR3 reads CSAREGSGATYEQYF. For the CDR3, the DNA is TGCAGTGCTAGAGAGGGGTCAGGGGCTACCTACGAGCAGTACTTC.

In its sample, this clonotype was seen many times. The V call is TRBV2, the J call TRBJ2-2, with 9 bases that match TRBD1. V gave up 2 bases and J gave up 5 bases; unmatched junction bases: 3. The CDR3 is made up of 15 amino acids. Per germline, CDR1 SNHLY and CDR2 FYNNEI. The CDR3 region is CASSENRGHTGELFF. The CDR3 DNA reads as TGTGCCAGCAGTGAAAACAGGGGGCATACCGGGGAGCTGTTTTTT. Combining the CDR3 with reference TRBV2 and TRBJ2-2 gives the whole variable domain EPEVTQTPSHQVTQMGQEVILRCVPISNHLYFYWYRQILGQKVEFLVSFYNNEISEKSEIFDDQFSVERPDGSNFTLKIRSTKLEDSAMYFCASSENRGHTGELFFGEGSRLTVL.

This clonotype was detected many times. The chain combines TRBV30 with TRBJ1-2; weak D call: TRBD1 (5 bases). This CDR3 has 12 residues. The germline V gene has CDR1 GTSNPN and CDR2 SVGIG (reference sequence). Trimming removed 1 base at V and 8 bases at J, with 11 bases between. CDR3 nucleotide sequence: TGTGCCTGGAGTGCCGGGACGGGAGGCTACACCTTC. Its protein product is CAWSAGTGGYTF.

This clonotype was recorded many times. The chain has TRBV2 and TRBJ2-7; TRBD1 matches 8 bases. The germline V gene encodes CDR1 SNHLY and CDR2 FYNNEI. Trimming at V came to 5 bases and at J to 5 bases, leaving 11 bases not matched to a gene. The CDR3 covers 15 residues. CDR3 in amino acids: CASSSFPGTGDEQYF. The CDR3 DNA follows: TGTGCCAGCAGTAGCTTCCCGGGGACAGGAGACGAGCAGTACTTC.

There are many counts of this clonotype. This chain uses TRBV19 with TRBJ2-1; 10 nucleotides line up with TRBD2. The CDR3 sequence is 16 residues long. Germline CDR1 LNHDA, CDR2 SQIVND (reference sequence). J gave up 10 bases and V 0 bases, and 9 bases lay outside the gene matches. The CDR3 region has the DNA TGTGCCAGTAGTATAGATACAACTAGCGGGATGTTGGAGCAGTTCTTC. This sequence encodes CASSIDTTSGMLEQFF.